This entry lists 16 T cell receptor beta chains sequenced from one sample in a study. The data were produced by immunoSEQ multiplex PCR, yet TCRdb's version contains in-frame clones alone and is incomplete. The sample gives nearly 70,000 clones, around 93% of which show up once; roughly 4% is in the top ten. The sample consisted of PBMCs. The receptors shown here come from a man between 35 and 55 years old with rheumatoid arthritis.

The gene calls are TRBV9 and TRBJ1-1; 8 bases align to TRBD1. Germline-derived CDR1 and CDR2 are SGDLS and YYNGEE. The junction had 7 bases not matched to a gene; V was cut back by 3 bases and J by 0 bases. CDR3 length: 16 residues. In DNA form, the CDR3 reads TGTGCCAGCAGCGCACAGGGGGGATTGGTGAACACTGAAGCTTTCTTT. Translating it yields CASSAQGGLVNTEAFF.

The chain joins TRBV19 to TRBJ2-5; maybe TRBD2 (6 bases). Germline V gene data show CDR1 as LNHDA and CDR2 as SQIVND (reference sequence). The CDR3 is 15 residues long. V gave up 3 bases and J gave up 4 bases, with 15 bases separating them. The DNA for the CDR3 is TGTGCCAGTAGTATTAGGGGCGGGACGGGAGAGACCCAGTACTTC. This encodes CASSIRGGTGETQYF.

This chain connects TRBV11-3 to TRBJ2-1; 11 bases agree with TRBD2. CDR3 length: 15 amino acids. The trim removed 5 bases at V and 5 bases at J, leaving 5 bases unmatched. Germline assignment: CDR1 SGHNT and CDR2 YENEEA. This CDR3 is CASSPTSGDDNEQFF. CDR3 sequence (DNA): TGTGCCAGCAGCCCGACTAGCGGGGACGACAATGAGCAGTTCTTC. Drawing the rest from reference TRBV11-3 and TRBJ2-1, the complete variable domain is EAGVVQSPRYKIIEKKQPVAFWCNPISGHNTLYWYLQNLGQGPELLIRYENEEAVDDSQLPKDRFSAERLKGVDSTLKIQPAELGDSAVYLCASSPTSGDDNEQFFGPGTRLTVL.

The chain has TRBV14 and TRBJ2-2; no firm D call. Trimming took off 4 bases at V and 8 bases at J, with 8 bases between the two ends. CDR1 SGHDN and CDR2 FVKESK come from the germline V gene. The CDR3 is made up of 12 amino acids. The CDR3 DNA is TGTGCCAGCAGCCCGTTAGGGGGGGAGCTGTTTTTT. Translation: CASSPLGGELFF.

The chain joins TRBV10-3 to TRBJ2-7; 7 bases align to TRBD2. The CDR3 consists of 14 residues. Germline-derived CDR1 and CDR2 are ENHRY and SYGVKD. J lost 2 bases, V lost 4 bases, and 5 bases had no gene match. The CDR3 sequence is CAISGSSGTYEQYF. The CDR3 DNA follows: TGTGCCATCAGTGGCTCTAGCGGCACCTACGAGCAGTACTTC.

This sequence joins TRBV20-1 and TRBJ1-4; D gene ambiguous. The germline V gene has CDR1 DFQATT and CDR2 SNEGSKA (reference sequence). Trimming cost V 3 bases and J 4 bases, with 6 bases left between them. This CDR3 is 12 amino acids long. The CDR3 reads CSASSRNEKLFF. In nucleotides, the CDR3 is TGCAGTGCTAGTAGCCGTAATGAAAAACTGTTTTTT.

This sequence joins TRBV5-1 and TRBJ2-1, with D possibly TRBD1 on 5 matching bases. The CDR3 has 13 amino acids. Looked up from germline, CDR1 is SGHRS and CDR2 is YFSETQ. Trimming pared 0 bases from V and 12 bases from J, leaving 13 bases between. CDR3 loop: CASSLVAGYGQFF. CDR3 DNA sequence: TGCGCCAGCAGCTTGGTAGCAGGGTATGGGCAGTTCTTC. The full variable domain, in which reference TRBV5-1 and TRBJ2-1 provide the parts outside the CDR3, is KAGVTQTPRYLIKTRGQQVTLSCSPISGHRSVSWYQQTPGQGLQFLFEYFSETQRNKGNFPGRFSGRQFSNSRSEMNVSTLELGDSALYLCASSLVAGYGQFFGPGTRLTVL.

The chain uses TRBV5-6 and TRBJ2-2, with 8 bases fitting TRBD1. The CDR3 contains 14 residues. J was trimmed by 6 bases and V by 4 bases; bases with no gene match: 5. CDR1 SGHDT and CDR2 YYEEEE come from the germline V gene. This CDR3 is CASSAGTGPGELFF. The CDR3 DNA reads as TGTGCCAGCAGCGCCGGGACAGGCCCCGGGGAGCTGTTTTTT.

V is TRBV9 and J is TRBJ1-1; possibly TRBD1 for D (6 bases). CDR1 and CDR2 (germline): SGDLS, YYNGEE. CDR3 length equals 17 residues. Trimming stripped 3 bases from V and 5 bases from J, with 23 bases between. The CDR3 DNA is TGTGCCAGCAGCGCCCGGGACACCGGTTCATGGAGGACTGAAGCTTTCTTT. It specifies CASSARDTGSWRTEAFF.

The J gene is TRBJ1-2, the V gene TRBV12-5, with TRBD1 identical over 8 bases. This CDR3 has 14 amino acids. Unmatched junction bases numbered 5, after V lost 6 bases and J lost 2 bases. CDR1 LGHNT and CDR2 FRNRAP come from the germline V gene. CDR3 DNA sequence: TGTGCTAGTGGGGACTGGACAGGGAACTATGGCTACACCTTC. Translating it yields CASGDWTGNYGYTF. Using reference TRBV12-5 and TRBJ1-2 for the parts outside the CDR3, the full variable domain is DARVTQTPRHKVTEMGQEVTMRCQPILGHNTVFWYRQTMMQGLELLAYFRNRAPLDDSGMPKDRFSAEMPDATLATLKIQPSEPRDSAVYFCASGDWTGNYGYTFGSGTRLTVV.

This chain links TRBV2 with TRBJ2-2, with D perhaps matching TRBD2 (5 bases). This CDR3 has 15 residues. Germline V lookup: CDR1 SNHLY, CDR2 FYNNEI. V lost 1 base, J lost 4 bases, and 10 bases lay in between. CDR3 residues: CASSEGRSGTGELFF. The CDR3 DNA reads TGTGCCAGCAGTGAAGGGAGGTCGGGCACCGGGGAGCTGTTTTTT.

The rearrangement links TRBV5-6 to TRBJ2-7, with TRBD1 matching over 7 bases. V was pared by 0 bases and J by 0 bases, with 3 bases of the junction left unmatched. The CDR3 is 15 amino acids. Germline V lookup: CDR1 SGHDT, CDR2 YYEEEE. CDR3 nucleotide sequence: TGTGCCAGCAGCTTGGGACAGGGAAACTCCTACGAGCAGTACTTC. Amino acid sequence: CASSLGQGNSYEQYF.

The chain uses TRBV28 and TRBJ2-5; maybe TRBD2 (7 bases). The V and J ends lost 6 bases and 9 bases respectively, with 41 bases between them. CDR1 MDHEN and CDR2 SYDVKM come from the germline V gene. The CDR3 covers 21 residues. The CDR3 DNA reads TGTGCCAGCAGCCCGTTTGTCCGACTCAACCCCAGGGTGGGGGGGGCTTCTGCCCAGTACTTC. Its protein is CASSPFVRLNPRVGGASAQYF.

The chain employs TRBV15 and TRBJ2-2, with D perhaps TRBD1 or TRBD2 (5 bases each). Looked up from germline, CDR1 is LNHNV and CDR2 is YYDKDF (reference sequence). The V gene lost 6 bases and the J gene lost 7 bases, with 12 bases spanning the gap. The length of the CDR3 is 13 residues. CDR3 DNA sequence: TGTGCCACCAGGCAAAAGGGGAGCGGGGAGCTGTTTTTT. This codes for CATRQKGSGELFF.

Here the CDR3 DNA reads TGTGCCAGCAGCCAAGATCCTGGAGGGCGGGGAGGCTACACCTTC. It yields the protein CASSQDPGGRGGYTF. The chain recombines TRBV3-1 (or the pseudogene TRBV3-2) with TRBJ1-2; no clear D. The CDR3 is 15 amino acids. Germline CDR1 is LGHDT and CDR2 is YNNKEL (reference sequence). With 0 bases removed from V and 8 bases from J, the gap between germline ends came to 16 bases.

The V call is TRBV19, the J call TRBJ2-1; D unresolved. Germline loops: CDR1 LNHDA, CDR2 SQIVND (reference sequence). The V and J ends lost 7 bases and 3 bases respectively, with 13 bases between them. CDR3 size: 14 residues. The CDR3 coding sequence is TGTGCCAGTACCACTTATGGGATCTACAATGAGCAGTTCTTC. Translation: CASTTYGIYNEQFF.